Below are 21 T cell receptor beta chains sequenced from a single sample in a study of blood T cell repertoires in COVID-19. Using immunoSEQ multiplex PCR, the repertoire was profiled, and TCRdb retains in-frame clones only, with some absent. The sample has approximately 220,000 clones; approximately 81% are singletons. The sequenced sample was peripheral blood. The receptors derive from a woman of 80 years or more with acute or convalescent COVID-19.

This clone was seen only once. The chain is built from TRBV3-1 (or the pseudogene TRBV3-2) and TRBJ2-2, with a possible D match to TRBD2 (5 bases). The length of the CDR3 is 13 residues. CDR1 and CDR2 (germline): LGHDT, YNNKEL (reference sequence). Trimming shortened V by 4 bases and J by 5 bases, and 8 bases separated the two germline ends. The DNA of the CDR3 is TGTGCCAGCAGCCCCCGGGGAACCGGGGAGCTGTTTTTT. Its translation is CASSPRGTGELFF.

This clone has more than one count but fewer than ten. V usage is TRBV5-1 and J usage is TRBJ2-2; the D gene is possibly TRBD1 (6 bases). Trimming left V 7 bases short and J 3 bases short, with 13 bases between. Per germline, CDR1 SGHRS and CDR2 YFSETQ. CDR3 length: 14 residues. The CDR3 is CASRRDTYTGELFF. The CDR3 DNA follows: TGCGCCAGCCGACGGGACACCTACACCGGGGAGCTGTTTTTT.

The J gene is TRBJ1-1, the V gene TRBV2; D not certain. The CDR3 runs 14 residues. Germline lookup yields CDR1 SNHLY and CDR2 FYNNEI. Deletions cut 2 bases from V and 2 bases from J, with 9 bases between. CDR3 in DNA: TGTGCCAGCAGTGAACAGATTACCAACACTGAAGCTTTCTTT. Protein sequence: CASSEQITNTEAFF.

This chain links TRBV30 with TRBJ1-2, with 8 bases matching TRBD1. The CDR3 is 11 residues long. The ends lost 7 bases at V and 4 bases at J; junction bases unmatched: 2. CDR1 and CDR2 (germline): GTSNPN, SVGIG (reference sequence). The CDR3 loop reads CASDRGYGYTF. CDR3 DNA sequence: TGTGCCTCCGACAGGGGCTATGGCTACACCTTC.

The chain links TRBV4-1 to TRBJ1-6; possibly TRBD1 for D (6 bases). Per germline, CDR1 MGHRA and CDR2 YSYEKL. This CDR3 region has 16 residues. V was cut by 0 bases and J by 16 bases, with 22 bases left in between. CDR3 nucleotides: TGCGCCAGCAGCCAAGATGAAGGACAGTCCTTCCAATGGCTCCACTTT. It yields the protein CASSQDEGQSFQWLHF.

This rearrangement joins TRBV20-1 to TRBJ2-3; TRBD2 matches at 9 bases. This CDR3 has 18 amino acids. The V segment lost 3 bases and the J segment 0 bases; nucleotides outside the gene matches: 13. Germline V CDR1 and CDR2: DFQATT, SNEGSKA (reference sequence). The CDR3 bases are TGCAGTGCTAGTGTGGCTAGCGGGAAGGTGGGAAGCACAGATACGCAGTATTTT. Its protein product is CSASVASGKVGSTDTQYF.

The chain joins TRBV11-1 to TRBJ1-6; unclear D gene. Trimming removed 1 base at V and 0 bases at J, with 7 bases between. Germline-derived CDR1 and CDR2 are SGHAT and FQDESV (reference sequence). The CDR3 covers 16 residues. The DNA of the CDR3 is TGTGCCAGCAGCTTAGGCGGGAGCTCCTATAATTCACCCCTCCACTTT. It encodes CASSLGGSSYNSPLHF. The whole variable domain, filled in from reference TRBV11-1 and TRBJ1-6, reads EAEVAQSPRYKITEKSQAVAFWCDPISGHATLYWYRQILGQGPELLVQFQDESVVDDSQLPKDRFSAERLKGVDSTLKIQPAELGDSAMYLCASSLGGSSYNSPLHFGNGTRLTVT.

The chain recombines TRBV24-1 with TRBJ2-4; D is possibly TRBD1 (5 bases). The CDR3 consists of 13 residues. Trimming removed 12 bases from V and 5 bases from J, with 16 bases in between. Looked up from germline, CDR1 is KGHDR and CDR2 is SFDVKD. Here the CDR3 reads CAGARDSQNIQYF. DNA for the CDR3: TGTGCCGGAGCCCGCGACAGCCAAAACATTCAGTACTTC.

The genes are TRBV6-4 and TRBJ2-5; possibly TRBD2 for D (6 bases). The CDR3 extends over 17 amino acids. Trimming took off 2 bases at V and 1 base at J, with 17 bases between the two ends. Germline CDR1 reads MRHNA; CDR2 reads SNTAGT. The CDR3 bases are TGTGCCAGCAGTGACCTACCTACCACTAGCTCCCAAGAGACCCAGTACTTC. It codes for CASSDLPTTSSQETQYF.

The sample holds a few counts of this clone. The genes are TRBV5-1 and TRBJ1-2, with TRBD1 identical over 10 bases. Germline trimming cut 4 bases from V and 6 bases from J; bases unmatched to any gene: 3. Per germline, CDR1 SGHRS and CDR2 YFSETQ. The CDR3 sequence is 13 residues long. The CDR3 DNA follows: TGCGCCAGCAGCGGCGGACAGGGGGATGGCTACACCTTC. Its translation is CASSGGQGDGYTF.

In its sample, this clone was seen once. The chain combines TRBV19 with TRBJ2-7; 8 bases map to TRBD1. The CDR3 is 13 residues long. CDR1 is LNHDA and CDR2 is SQIVND in the germline V gene (reference sequence). The V gene end was trimmed by 7 bases and the J gene end by 2 bases; junction bases not matched to a gene: 4. The CDR3 region is CASTRTGTYEQYF. The CDR3 DNA is TGTGCCAGTACTAGGACAGGGACCTACGAGCAGTACTTC.

In its sample, this clone was seen a few times. The chain links TRBV6-5 to TRBJ1-5; TRBD1 matches 7 bases. Germline CDR1 reads MNHEY; CDR2 reads SVGAGI. V shed 7 bases and J 6 bases; nucleotides not matched to a gene: 12. The CDR3 extends over 15 amino acids. In nucleotides, the CDR3 is TGTGCCAGCAAGGAGAGTCCAGGGGGTTTTCAGCCCCAGCATTTT. This encodes CASKESPGGFQPQHF.

V gene TRBV28 combines with J gene TRBJ1-5; D possibly corresponds to TRBD1 (5 bases). Germline V gene lookup returns CDR1 MDHEN and CDR2 SYDVKM. The CDR3 is 14 amino acids. V lost 0 bases to trimming and J lost 6 bases, with 9 bases between them. The CDR3 loop reads CASSLWGGPQPQHF. Written as DNA, the CDR3 is TGTGCCAGCAGTTTATGGGGGGGTCCTCAGCCCCAGCATTTT.

The J gene is TRBJ1-6, the V gene TRBV14; D might be TRBD1 (6 bases). The CDR3 spans 15 residues. V dropped 0 bases and J dropped 8 bases, with 11 bases sitting between them. Germline loops: CDR1 SGHDN, CDR2 FVKESK. The CDR3 DNA sequence: TGTGCCAGCAGCCAAGATCCAGGGGTTGATTCACCCCTCCACTTT. It translates to CASSQDPGVDSPLHF. Full variable domain (remainder filled in from reference TRBV14 and TRBJ1-6): EAGVTQFPSHSVIEKGQTVTLRCDPISGHDNLYWYRRVMGKEIKFLLHFVKESKQDESGMPNNRFLAERTGGTYSTLKVQPAELEDSGVYFCASSQDPGVDSPLHFGNGTRLTVT.

The chain carries TRBV16 and TRBJ2-2, with D possibly TRBD1 on 6 matching bases. The CDR3 loop spans 16 amino acids. Trimming took 4 bases from V and 1 from J, leaving 13 bases between them. Germline V gene sequence: CDR1 KGHSY, CDR2 FQNENV. CDR3 nucleotides: TGTGCCAGCAGCCCCCGGGGCAGGGGGAACACCGGGGAGCTGTTTTTT. Residues: CASSPRGRGNTGELFF. Using reference TRBV16 and TRBJ2-2 for the parts outside the CDR3, the full variable domain is GEEVAQTPKHLVRGEGQKAKLYCAPIKGHSYVFWYQQVLKNEFKFLISFQNENVFDETGMPKERFSAKCLPNSPCSLEIQATKLEDSAVYFCASSPRGRGNTGELFFGEGSRLTVL.

The chain carries TRBV19 and TRBJ2-5, with D perhaps TRBD2 (6 bases). This CDR3 has 12 amino acids. CDR1 LNHDA and CDR2 SQIVND come from the germline V gene (reference sequence). V was trimmed by 2 bases and J by 5 bases, leaving 6 bases between them. In DNA, the CDR3 is TGTGCCAGTAGTATACGGGGGGAGACCCAGTACTTC. This gives the protein CASSIRGETQYF.

The table lists this clone with a count of one. The chain carries TRBV6-5 and TRBJ1-1; perhaps TRBD1 as D (6 bases). V was pared by 5 bases and J by 2 bases, with 12 bases between. This CDR3 comprises 14 residues. Germline CDR1 and CDR2: MNHEY and SVGAGI. The CDR3 spells CASSQRTANTEAFF. CDR3 bases: TGTGCCAGCAGTCAAAGGACAGCCAACACTGAAGCTTTCTTT.

V is TRBV5-1 and J is TRBJ2-7; 12 nucleotides align to TRBD1. The CDR3 has 15 residues. The junction had 3 bases not matched to a gene; V was cut back by 0 bases and J by 5 bases. Germline V gene lookup returns CDR1 SGHRS and CDR2 YFSETQ. CDR3 sequence reads: CASSLGGTGGHEQYF. CDR3 coding DNA: TGCGCCAGCAGCTTGGGCGGGACAGGGGGCCACGAGCAGTACTTC.

The chain employs TRBV19 and TRBJ2-1; 7 nucleotides line up with TRBD2. With V trimmed by 3 bases and J by 4 bases, 6 bases remained unmatched. CDR1 is LNHDA and CDR2 is SQIVND in the germline V gene (reference sequence). The CDR3 length is 15 residues. The CDR3 region has the DNA TGTGCCAGTAGTATGGGGCTAGCGGTATACAATGAGCAGTTCTTC. The encoded protein is CASSMGLAVYNEQFF.

The chain links TRBV3-1 (or the pseudogene TRBV3-2) to TRBJ1-1; D call uncertain. The CDR3 contains 14 residues. Germline assignment: CDR1 LGHDT and CDR2 YNNKEL (reference sequence). V was clipped by 0 bases and J by 10 bases, with 15 bases between them. CDR3 nucleotides: TGTGCCAGCAGCCAAGATCATTCGGGGATCGGAGCTTTCTTT. It is translated as CASSQDHSGIGAFF.

This clone was recorded once. This rearrangement joins TRBV18 to TRBJ1-1; D is perhaps TRBD1 (5 bases). Germline V gene sequence: CDR1 KGHSH, CDR2 LQKENI. The CDR3 consists of 15 residues. Between the trimmed V and J ends, which lost 4 bases and 0 bases, there was a span of 12 bases. The CDR3 here is CASSQVTDMNTEAFF. The CDR3, as DNA: TGTGCCAGCTCACAGGTGACAGATATGAACACTGAAGCTTTCTTT.